The 5 T cell receptor beta chains presented below share a single source sample, sequenced in a study of tumor and adjacent non-tumor tissue in lung cancer. RNA was extracted from bulk tissue without any cell sorting. More than 3 cm separated this lung sample from the edge of the tumor. TCRbeta libraries were built with three rounds of nested PCR, modified from ARM-PCR. TCRdb redid the calling of the multiplex PCR reads with MiXCR, one entry per CDR3 protein. The table shows over 80,000 distinct CDR3 sequences, with 65% to 80% occurring only once. The sequenced sample was distant non-tumor lung tissue. These receptors came from a woman aged 45 to 65 with non-small cell lung cancer.

In its sample, this clonotype was seen once. The chain employs TRBV7-3 and TRBJ2-3, with a weak D call TRBD2 (6 bases). The V gene lost 7 bases and the J gene lost 2 bases, with 22 bases spanning the gap. Germline assignment: CDR1 SGHTA and CDR2 FQGTGA. The CDR3 contains 17 residues. The CDR3 sequence is CASTPRPLAVDTDTQYF. The CDR3 DNA reads as TGTGCCAGCACCCCTAGACCCTTAGCGGTAGACACAGATACGCAGTATTTT. The whole variable domain, filled in from reference TRBV7-3 and TRBJ2-3, reads GAGVSQTPSNKVTEKGKYVELRCDPISGHTALYWYRQSLGQGPEFLIYFQGTGAADDSGLPNDRFFAVRPEGSVSTLKIQRTERGDSAVYLCASTPRPLAVDTDTQYFGPGTRLTVL.

This clonotype was observed a few times. A clone one base away is much larger, so this may be a read error. This chain uses TRBV19 with TRBJ2-4; D might be TRBD1 or TRBD2, each matching 6 bases. Germline lookup yields CDR1 LNHDA and CDR2 SQIVND (reference sequence). The CDR3 spans 16 residues. This CDR3 is CASSITGAMTKNIRYF. CDR3 DNA sequence: TGTGCCAGTAGTATAACGGGGGCTATGACCAAAAACATTCGGTACTTC.

The V call is TRBV4-2, the J call TRBJ2-5, with 10 bases lining up with TRBD2. Germline V gene data show CDR1 as LGHNA and CDR2 as YNFKEQ. CDR3 size: 17 residues. The CDR3 is CISSQVPSGSVGETQYF. CDR3 coding DNA: TGTATCAGCAGCCAAGTACCTAGCGGGAGTGTAGGAGAGACCCAGTACTTC.

In regard to this clonotype: Germline and junction disagree at one end, which may indicate a read error. The chain uses TRBV11-2 and TRBJ2-2; D remains unclear. Germline V gives CDR1 SGHAT, CDR2 FQNNGV. The CDR3 is 13 residues long. The CDR3 sequence: CASGFKDTGELFF. The CDR3 region has the DNA TGTGCCAGCGGCTTCAAGGACACCGGGGAGCTGTTTTTT.

This clonotype was picked up many times. A much larger clonotype is one base distant, so this may be a read error. The chain employs TRBV10-2 and TRBJ2-7; D is undetermined. The CDR3 runs 12 residues. CDR1 and CDR2 (germline): WSHSY, SAAADI. The CDR3 spells CVSSEMVYEQYF. The CDR3 DNA reads as TGCGTCAGCAGTGAGATGGTCTACGAGCAGTACTTC.